This T cell receptor beta chain was retrieved from a study of siplizumab effects on memory and regulatory T cells. Profiled with immunoSEQ multiplex PCR; TCRdb holds only in-frame clones, not every one. The sample lists approximately 120,000 clones, around 93% occurring once. The CDR3 sequence is 13 residues long. Trimming left V 6 bases short and J 1 base short, with 10 bases between. Germline CDR1 is MNHEY and CDR2 is SVGAGI. The rearrangement joins TRBV6-5 to TRBJ2-7; D remains ambiguous. What was sequenced was non-Treg CD4+ T cells sorted from blood. The receptor's source is a human donor in good health. The CDR3 sequence is CASRETDSYEQYF. The CDR3 DNA reads as TGTGCCAGCAGAGAGACGGATTCCTACGAGCAGTACTTC.